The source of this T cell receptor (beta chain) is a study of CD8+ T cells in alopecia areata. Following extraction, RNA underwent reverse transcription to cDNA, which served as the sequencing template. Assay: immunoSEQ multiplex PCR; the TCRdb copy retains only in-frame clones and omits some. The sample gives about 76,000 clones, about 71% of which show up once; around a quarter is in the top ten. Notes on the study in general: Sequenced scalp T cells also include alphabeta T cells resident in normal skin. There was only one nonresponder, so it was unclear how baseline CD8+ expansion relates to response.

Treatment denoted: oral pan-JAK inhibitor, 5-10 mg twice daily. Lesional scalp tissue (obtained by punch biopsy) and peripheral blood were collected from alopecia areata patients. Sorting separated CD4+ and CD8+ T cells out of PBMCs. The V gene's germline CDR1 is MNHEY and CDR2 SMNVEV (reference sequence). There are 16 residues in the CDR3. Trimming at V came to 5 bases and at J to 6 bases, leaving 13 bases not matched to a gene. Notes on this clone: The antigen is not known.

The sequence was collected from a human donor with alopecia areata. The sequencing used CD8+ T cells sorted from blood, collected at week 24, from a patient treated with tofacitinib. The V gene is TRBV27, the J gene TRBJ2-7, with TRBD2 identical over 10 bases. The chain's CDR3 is CASSLLLAGGLFEQYF. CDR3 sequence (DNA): TGTGCCAGCAGTCTGCTCTTAGCGGGAGGCCTCTTCGAGCAGTACTTC.